This T cell receptor (beta chain) stems from a study of response to subunit inactivated influenza vaccine. A single record per CDR3 protein comes from TCRdb applying MiXCR to the RT-PCR reads. The table has hundreds of thousands of distinct CDR3 sequences, approximately 7.7% seen once. V lost 8 bases to trimming and J lost 2 bases, with 15 bases between them. The CDR3 is 14 residues long. Germline CDR1 and CDR2: LGHNA and YSLEER. A few counts support this clonotype. The chain uses TRBV4-3 and TRBJ2-5; tentative D call: TRBD2 (6 bases). Sequenced material: PBMCs from blood, taken 23 to 25 months after vaccination. This TCR came from a man between 45 and 75 years old who received an inactivated influenza vaccine. CDR3 amino acids: CASAMAGGQETQYF. As DNA, the CDR3 is TGCGCCAGCGCGATGGCCGGAGGGCAAGAGACCCAGTACTTC.